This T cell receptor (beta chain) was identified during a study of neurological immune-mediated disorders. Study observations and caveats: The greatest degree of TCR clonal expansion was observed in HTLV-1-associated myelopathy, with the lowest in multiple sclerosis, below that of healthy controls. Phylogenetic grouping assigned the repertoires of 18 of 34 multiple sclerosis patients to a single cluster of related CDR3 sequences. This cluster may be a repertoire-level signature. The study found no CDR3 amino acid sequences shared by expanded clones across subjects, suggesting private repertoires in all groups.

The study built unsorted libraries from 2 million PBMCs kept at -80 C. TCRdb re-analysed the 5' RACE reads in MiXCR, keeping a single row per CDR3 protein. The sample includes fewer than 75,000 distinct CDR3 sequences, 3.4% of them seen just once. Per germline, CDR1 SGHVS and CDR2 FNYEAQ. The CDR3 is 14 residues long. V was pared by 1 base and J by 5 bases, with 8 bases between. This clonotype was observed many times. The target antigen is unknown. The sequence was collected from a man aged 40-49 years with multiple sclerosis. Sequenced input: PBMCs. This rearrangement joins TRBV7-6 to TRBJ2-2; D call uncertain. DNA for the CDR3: TGTGCCAGCAGCTTAGTTTTTCCAACCGGGGAGCTGTTTTTT. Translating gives CASSLVFPTGELFF.